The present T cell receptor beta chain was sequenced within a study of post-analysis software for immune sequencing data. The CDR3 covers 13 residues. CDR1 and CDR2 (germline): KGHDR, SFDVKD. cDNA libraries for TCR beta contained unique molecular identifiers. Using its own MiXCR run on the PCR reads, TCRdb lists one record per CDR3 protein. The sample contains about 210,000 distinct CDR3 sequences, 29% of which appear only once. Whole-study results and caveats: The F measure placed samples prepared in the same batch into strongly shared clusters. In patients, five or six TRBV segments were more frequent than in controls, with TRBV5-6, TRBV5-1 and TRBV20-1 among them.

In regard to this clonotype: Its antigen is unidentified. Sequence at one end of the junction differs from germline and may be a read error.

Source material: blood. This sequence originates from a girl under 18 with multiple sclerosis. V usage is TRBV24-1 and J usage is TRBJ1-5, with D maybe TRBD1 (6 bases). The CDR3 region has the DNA TGTGCCACAGCAGAACAGGGCAACCAGCCCCAGCATTTT. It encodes CATAEQGNQPQHF.